The 17 T cell receptor beta chains below all came from one sample that was sequenced in a study of identical twins (dated by TCRdb to the mid-2010s). The library relied on 5' RACE. TCRdb records Illumina HiSeq 2000 as the sequencer. The raw public reads went through TCRdb reprocessing: fastp at Q25, MiXCR clone calling, in-frame beta chains kept. Entries are consolidated by CDR3 protein sequence, retaining the most common genes and DNA. The sample table records 1.5 million to 2 million distinct CDR3 sequences; around 33% of these occur just once. Under 0.35% of the sample lies in the top ten. Sequencing was done on a sample of cord blood. Source of these receptors: a newborn girl in good health.

A few counts support this clonotype. This rearrangement joins TRBV15 to TRBJ2-3, with D possibly TRBD2 on 6 matching bases. Trimming left V 1 base short and J 0 bases short, with 17 bases between. CDR3 length: 18 residues. Germline V gene data show CDR1 as LNHNV and CDR2 as YYDKDF (reference sequence). The CDR3 DNA is TGTGCCACCAGCAGAGGCACTAGCAGAGCCTTTAGCACAGATACGCAGTATTTT. Amino acid sequence: CATSRGTSRAFSTDTQYF.

The chain couples TRBV6-5 to TRBJ2-4, with 7 bases lining up with TRBD1. With V trimmed by 6 bases and J by 6 bases, 8 bases remained unmatched. Germline V gene lookup returns CDR1 MNHEY and CDR2 SVGAGI. The CDR3 loop spans 14 amino acids. The CDR3 reads CASSGTGDGNIQYF. The CDR3 nucleotides are TGTGCCAGCAGCGGAACAGGGGACGGAAACATTCAGTACTTC.

V usage is TRBV20-1 and J usage is TRBJ2-7, with 8 bases identical to TRBD1. Germline V CDR1 and CDR2: DFQATT, SNEGSKA (reference sequence). CDR3 length: 15 residues. The ends lost 0 bases at V and 5 bases at J; junction bases unmatched: 9. The CDR3 region is CSARDLRQGAHEQYF. The CDR3 coding sequence is TGCAGTGCTAGAGATCTACGGCAGGGGGCCCACGAGCAGTACTTC.

Here the CDR3 DNA reads TGTGCTAGTGGTTCCTCCGGACTGAACTCCTACAATGAGCAGTTCTTC. Encoded protein: CASGSSGLNSYNEQFF. The chain combines TRBV12-5 with TRBJ2-1; maybe TRBD2 (5 bases). V dropped 4 bases and J dropped 0 bases, with 13 bases sitting between them. The CDR3 contains 16 residues. Germline V gene lookup returns CDR1 LGHNT and CDR2 FRNRAP.

This clonotype was observed a few times. V gene TRBV24-1 combines with J gene TRBJ2-1; 8 bases line up with TRBD1. The V gene's germline CDR1 is KGHDR and CDR2 SFDVKD. The CDR3 runs to 13 residues. J lost 0 bases, V lost 10 bases, and 1 base had no gene match. CDR3 residues: CATGQVSYNEQFF. Written as DNA, the CDR3 is TGTGCCACGGGACAGGTCTCCTACAATGAGCAGTTCTTC.

This clonotype was picked up many times. The chain carries TRBV29-1 and TRBJ1-2; the match to TRBD1 covers 8 bases. The CDR3 totals 14 residues. Losses at the gene ends were 4 bases for V and 4 bases for J; bases not matched to a gene: 8. The V gene's germline CDR1 is SQVTM and CDR2 ANQGSEA. In DNA, the CDR3 is TGCAGCGTTGCCCTCGGACAGGGAACCTATGGCTACACCTTC. Its translation is CSVALGQGTYGYTF.

To note about this clonotype: A junction end diverges from the germline sequence, so it may reflect a read error. This sequence joins TRBV3-1 and TRBJ2-4; 11 bases are shared with TRBD2. The CDR3 has 16 residues. Germline V CDR1 and CDR2: LGHDT, YNNKEL (reference sequence). CDR3 amino acids: CASREGLAENKNIRYF. CDR3 DNA: TGTGCCAGCAGAGAGGGACTAGCGGAAAACAAAAACATTCGGTACTTC.

A note on this clonotype: Since a much larger clone is just one base distant, this may be a read error. The rearrangement links TRBV29-1 to TRBJ2-7; 10 bases are a match to TRBD1. The CDR3 has 15 amino acids. The germline gives CDR1 SQVTM, CDR2 ANQGSEA. CDR3 residues: CSVEGDRGDSYERYF. DNA of the CDR3: TGCAGCGTTGAAGGGGACAGGGGCGACTCCTACGAGCGGTACTTC.

This chain connects TRBV20-1 to TRBJ2-4, with 11 positions matching TRBD2. This CDR3 has 17 amino acids. Germline V gene lookup returns CDR1 DFQATT and CDR2 SNEGSKA (reference sequence). V shed 2 bases and J 0 bases; nucleotides not matched to a gene: 6. This CDR3 reads CSARWLAGGLAKNIQYF. The DNA for the CDR3 is TGCAGTGCTAGATGGCTAGCGGGAGGTCTAGCCAAAAACATTCAGTACTTC.

This clonotype has a handful of counts. This chain joins TRBV20-1 and TRBJ1-2; D is undetermined. The CDR3 runs 11 residues. CDR1 is DFQATT and CDR2 is SNEGSKA in the germline V gene (reference sequence). Deletions cut 1 base from V and 5 bases from J, with 5 bases between. CDR3 loop: CSARALYGYTF. The CDR3 DNA reads TGCAGTGCTAGAGCCTTATATGGCTACACCTTC.

The chain links TRBV18 to TRBJ2-5, with a tentative D call TRBD2 (6 bases). The length of the CDR3 is 15 residues. CDR1 and CDR2 (germline): KGHSH, LQKENI. Trimming removed 0 bases from V and 1 base from J, with 9 bases in between. The CDR3 sequence is CASSPPLAPQETQYF. The CDR3 region has the DNA TGTGCCAGCTCACCACCTCTAGCGCCCCAAGAGACCCAGTACTTC.

This clonotype was counted between two and nine times. The chain carries TRBV3-1 and TRBJ2-3; 11 positions match TRBD2. Germline-derived CDR1 and CDR2 are LGHDT and YNNKEL (reference sequence). The CDR3 consists of 16 residues. The junction had 2 bases not matched to a gene; V was cut back by 0 bases and J by 3 bases. The CDR3 bases are TGTGCCAGCAGCCAAGAGGCTAGCGGGAGGACAGATACGCAGTATTTT. It encodes CASSQEASGRTDTQYF.

This clonotype has only a few counts. CDR3 protein: CASSLGASMTDTQYF. CDR3 DNA sequence: TGTGCCAGCAGCTTAGGAGCGTCTATGACAGATACGCAGTATTTT. V usage is TRBV11-2 and J usage is TRBJ2-3, with D unclear. CDR3 length: 15 amino acids. Germline CDR1 SGHAT, CDR2 FQNNGV. Trimming took 1 base from V and 3 from J, leaving 11 bases between them.

This clonotype was detected only a few times. The J gene is TRBJ1-5, the V gene TRBV6-1, with 7 bases that match TRBD1. V lost 6 bases to trimming and J lost 0 bases; unmatched junction nucleotides: 17. Germline CDR1 is MNHNS and CDR2 is SASEGT. This CDR3 spans 19 amino acids. DNA of the CDR3: TGTGCCAGCAGCAAGGGAGTCGGGGACAGCCAATATAGCAATCAGCCCCAGCATTTT. This translates into CASSKGVGDSQYSNQPQHF.

The chain uses TRBV7-2 and TRBJ2-1, with TRBD2 matching over 14 bases. The J call is doubtful: the DNA matches TRBJ2-7 better. Germline CDR1 is SGHTA and CDR2 is FQGNSA. The CDR3 sequence is 19 residues long. CDR3 region: CASSLSRRPGLAGDNEQYF. The CDR3 DNA reads as TGTGCCAGCAGCTTATCACGAAGACCGGGACTAGCGGGAGACAATGAGCAGTACTTC.

This clonotype was picked up a small number of times. The rearrangement uses TRBV6-5 and TRBJ2-5; unclear D gene. The DNA end is a closer match to TRBJ2-1, so the J assignment may be wrong. Per germline, CDR1 MNHEY and CDR2 SVGAGI. CDR3 length equals 13 residues. CDR3 loop: CASSYSTQETQFF. In DNA, the CDR3 is TGTGCCAGCAGTTACTCGACACAAGAGACCCAGTTCTTC.

This chain links TRBV28 with TRBJ2-7; 10 nucleotides match TRBD1. The ends lost 3 bases at V and 4 bases at J; junction bases unmatched: 6. The CDR3 runs to 15 residues. Looked up from germline, CDR1 is MDHEN and CDR2 is SYDVKM. This CDR3 is CASSFIGTGAYEQYF. DNA of the CDR3: TGTGCCAGCAGTTTCATCGGGACAGGGGCGTACGAGCAGTACTTC.